This record covers a single T cell receptor beta chain. At one of its ends the junction is not consistent with the germline gene, which may arise from a read error. Starting from around 510 ng of total RNA, TCR beta cDNA was produced with a primer in the constant region. What produced the TCR beta libraries was three nested multiplex PCR rounds using slightly modified ARM-PCR. TCRdb independently ran MiXCR on the multiplex PCR reads; one entry per CDR3 protein. The data show 150,000 to 200,000 distinct CDR3 sequences, 50% to 75% seen once. Unsorted whole blood supplied the RNA, and germline DNA was extracted too. These data come from a study of tumor-infiltrating lymphocytes in primary liver carcinoma. The sequence derives from a middle-aged man with primary liver carcinoma and hepatitis B virus infection. The sample was peripheral blood.

The CDR3 coding sequence is TGTGCCAGAAGTTACTCGATCGGGAACACCGGGGAGCTGTTTTTT. It encodes CARSYSIGNTGELFF. The rearrangement joins TRBV6-6 to TRBJ2-2; D gene unclear. From germline, CDR1 is MNHNY and CDR2 SVGAGI (reference sequence). The CDR3 runs 15 residues.